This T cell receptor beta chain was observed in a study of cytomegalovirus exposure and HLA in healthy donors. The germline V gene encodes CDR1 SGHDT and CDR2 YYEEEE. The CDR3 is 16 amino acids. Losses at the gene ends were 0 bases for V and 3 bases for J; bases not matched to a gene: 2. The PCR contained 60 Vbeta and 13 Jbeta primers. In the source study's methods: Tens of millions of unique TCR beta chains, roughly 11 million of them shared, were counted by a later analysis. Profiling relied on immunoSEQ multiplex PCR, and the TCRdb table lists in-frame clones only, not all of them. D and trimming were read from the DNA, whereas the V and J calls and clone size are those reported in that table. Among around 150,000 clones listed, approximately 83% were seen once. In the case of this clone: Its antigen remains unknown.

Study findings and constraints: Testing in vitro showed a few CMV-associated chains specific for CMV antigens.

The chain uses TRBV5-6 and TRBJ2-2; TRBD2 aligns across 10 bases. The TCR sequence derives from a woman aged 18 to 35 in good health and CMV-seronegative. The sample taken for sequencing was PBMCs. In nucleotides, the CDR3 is TGTGCCAGCAGCTTGGGTAGCGGGGGGCACACCGGGGAGCTGTTTTTT. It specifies CASSLGSGGHTGELFF.